Listed below are T cell receptor beta chains from one sample, sequenced in a study of OX40 agonist ivuxolimab in advanced cancers. The method was immunoSEQ multiplex PCR; TCRdb's version includes in-frame clones alone and lacks a portion of them. The sample holds around 60,000 clones, 80% to 95% seen once. The sample in question was CD4+ or CD8+ T cells sorted from blood, obtained in a trial of the OX40 agonist ivuxolimab. All receptors come from an adult with an advanced solid tumor such as melanoma, head and neck, liver or kidney cancer. Each CDR3 is given with its conserved first and last residue. The D gene is left open where the match is weak. The size of a clone is reported for some rows only, either as once, few or many, or as a class for expanded clones.

D: TRBD1
V: TRBV28
J: TRBJ2-7
size: -
DNA: TGTGCCAGCAGTATGACAGGGCGGACCTACGAGCAGTACTTC
CDR3: CASSMTGRTYEQYF

D: TRBD2
V: TRBV18
J: TRBJ2-5
size: -
DNA: TGTGCCAGCTCACCGGGACTAGCGGGGCCACAAGAGACCCAGTACTTC
CDR3: CASSPGLAGPQETQYF

D: -
V: TRBV19
J: TRBJ2-2
size: -
DNA: TGTGCCAGTAGCGACACAGGGCCCGGGGAGCTGTTTTTT
CDR3: CASSDTGPGELFF

D: -
V: TRBV2
J: TRBJ1-5
size: -
DNA: TGTGCCAGCAGTGAACAGGGGAGCGATCAGCCCCAGCATTTT
CDR3: CASSEQGSDQPQHF

D: -
V: TRBV20-1
J: TRBJ2-2
size: -
DNA: TGCAGTGCTAAAAAGAACGAGGAGCTGTTTTTT
CDR3: CSAKKNEELFF

D: -
V: TRBV9
J: TRBJ1-1
size: -
DNA: TGTGCCAGCACACTGCGGGCGGACACTGAAGCTTTCTTT
CDR3: CASTLRADTEAFF

D: -
V: TRBV7-2
J: TRBJ1-1
size: -
DNA: TGTGCCAGCAGCAAAGGACAGTCTGAAGCTTTCTTT
CDR3: CASSKGQSEAFF

D: TRBD2
V: TRBV5-1
J: TRBJ2-5
size: -
DNA: TGCGCCAGCAGCCTTAGCGGGAGGGCCGGGGAGACCCAGTACTTC
CDR3: CASSLSGRAGETQYF

D: -
V: TRBV19
J: TRBJ2-7
size: -
DNA: TGTGCCAGTAGTTCAGACGGGACCCAGAGCTCCTACGAGCAGTACTTC
CDR3: CASSSDGTQSSYEQYF

D: TRBD1
V: TRBV19
J: TRBJ1-2
size: -
DNA: TGTGCCAGTAGTCAAGGGGACAGGGCTAACTATGGCTACACCTTC
CDR3: CASSQGDRANYGYTF

D: -
V: TRBV4-1
J: TRBJ2-7
size: -
DNA: TGCGCCAGCAGCCAAGAAACGCGAGGATTACTCTCCTACGAGCAGTACTTC
CDR3: CASSQETRGLLSYEQYF

D: -
V: TRBV12-5
J: TRBJ2-7
size: -
DNA: TGTGCTAGTGTTGCGGACAACTACGAGCAGTACTTC
CDR3: CASVADNYEQYF

D: TRBD1
V: TRBV19
J: TRBJ2-7
size: -
DNA: TGTGCCAGTACCGGGACAGCTGAAGGTTCCTACGAGCAGTACTTC
CDR3: CASTGTAEGSYEQYF

D: TRBD1
V: TRBV18
J: TRBJ1-2
size: -
DNA: TGTGCCAGCTCACCACCGGGAACAGGGGACTATGGCTACACCTTC
CDR3: CASSPPGTGDYGYTF

D: TRBD1
V: TRBV10-1
J: TRBJ2-7
size: once
DNA: TGCGCCAGCAGATTCCGCTGGACAGGGCTCTACGAGCAGTACTTC
CDR3: CASRFRWTGLYEQYF

D: TRBD2
V: TRBV7-2
J: TRBJ2-5
size: -
DNA: TGTGCCAGCAGCCTTCATAGCGGGAGACAAGAGACCCAGTACTTC
CDR3: CASSLHSGRQETQYF

D: -
V: TRBV18
J: TRBJ2-2
size: -
DNA: TGTGCCAGCTCACCGCGTTGGGGCTCAAACACCGGGGAGCTGTTTTTT
CDR3: CASSPRWGSNTGELFF